This T cell receptor (beta chain) was observed in a study of control samples from healthy donors and cancer patients. Trimming removed 1 base from V and 0 bases from J, with 4 bases in between. CDR1 is MNHEY, CDR2 SVGEGT, per germline. The CDR3 is made up of 14 amino acids. Produced via immunoSEQ multiplex PCR; TCRdb's table is partial and in-frame only. The sample yields approximately 72,000 clones, over 75% seen once. This clone came up once. V usage is TRBV6-2 or TRBV6-3 and J usage is TRBJ1-3, with D uncertain. The sequenced sample consisted of blood. This clonotype was obtained from a man aged 50-60 years in good health. CDR3: CASSYWSSGNTIYF. The CDR3 DNA sequence: TGTGCCAGCAGTTACTGGTCCTCTGGAAACACCATATATTTT.